This is a list of T cell receptor beta chains from one sample in a study of blood T cell repertoires in COVID-19. Here immunoSEQ multiplex PCR was the method, and the copy in TCRdb shows in-frame clones only, minus some. The table has roughly 250,000 clones, over 75% seen once. The sequenced material came from PBMCs or T cells enriched from blood (not recorded which). All receptors derive from a woman in her thirties who had recovered from COVID-19. The CDR3 runs from the conserved cysteine through the conserved F or W. The D gene is left open where the match is weak. For some rows the clone size is stated as once, few or many, or as a class when expanded; others skip it.

CDR3nt: TGCGCCAGCAGTGAGGGGGTAGCGGGAGGTCTCGAGACCCAGTACTTC
CDR3aa: CASSEGVAGGLETQYF
j_gene: TRBJ2-5
d_gene: TRBD2
abundance: -
v_gene: TRBV10-1

CDR3nt: TGCAGACTCGGGTCCCATGAAGCTTTCTTT
CDR3aa: CRLGSHEAFF
j_gene: TRBJ1-1
d_gene: -
abundance: -
v_gene: TRBV20-1

CDR3nt: TGTGCCTGGGAAGATAAGGGGTTCTCCTACAATGAGCAGTTCTTC
CDR3aa: CAWEDKGFSYNEQFF
j_gene: TRBJ2-1
d_gene: -
abundance: -
v_gene: TRBV30

CDR3nt: TGTGCCAGCAGCCAATCGGCCCGGGACAGAGAAGCTTTCTTT
CDR3aa: CASSQSARDREAFF
j_gene: TRBJ1-1
d_gene: TRBD1
abundance: once
v_gene: TRBV16

CDR3nt: TGTGCCAGCAGCTCCAAGTCCGGGACTGAAGCTTTCTTT
CDR3aa: CASSSKSGTEAFF
j_gene: TRBJ1-1
d_gene: -
abundance: -
v_gene: TRBV9

CDR3nt: TGCGCCAGCAGCCAAGCCGGGACTAGCGGGAGGGCAGATACGCAGTATTTT
CDR3aa: CASSQAGTSGRADTQYF
j_gene: TRBJ2-3
d_gene: TRBD2
abundance: -
v_gene: TRBV4-1

CDR3nt: TGTGCCAGCAGCCCCCGCTATAGACAGTCGGCTAACTATGGCTACACCTTC
CDR3aa: CASSPRYRQSANYGYTF
j_gene: TRBJ1-2
d_gene: -
abundance: once
v_gene: TRBV9

CDR3nt: TGTGCCAGCAGCTTAGTCCTGGCCAGGGGTAATTCACCCCTCCACTTT
CDR3aa: CASSLVLARGNSPLHF
j_gene: TRBJ1-6
d_gene: -
abundance: -
v_gene: TRBV7-8

CDR3nt: TGCGCCAGCAGCCGTTATGCGGCAACTAATGAAAAACTGTTTTTT
CDR3aa: CASSRYAATNEKLFF
j_gene: TRBJ1-4
d_gene: -
abundance: -
v_gene: TRBV4-1

CDR3nt: TGTGCCAGCAGCTTAGTAGGGGCTCTGGGTACTGAAGCTTTCTTT
CDR3aa: CASSLVGALGTEAFF
j_gene: TRBJ1-1
d_gene: -
abundance: -
v_gene: TRBV7-9

CDR3nt: TGTGCCAGCAGAGGAACGGGGGGGCTCTACAATGAGCAGTTCTTC
CDR3aa: CASRGTGGLYNEQFF
j_gene: TRBJ2-1
d_gene: TRBD2
abundance: -
v_gene: TRBV6-5

CDR3nt: TGCGCCAGCAGCTTATCCGGGACATACATGAACACTGAAGCTTTCTTT
CDR3aa: CASSLSGTYMNTEAFF
j_gene: TRBJ1-1
d_gene: -
abundance: -
v_gene: TRBV5-1

CDR3nt: TGCGCCAGCAGATTACAAGAGACCCAGTACTTC
CDR3aa: CASRLQETQYF
j_gene: TRBJ2-5
d_gene: -
abundance: -
v_gene: TRBV5-1

CDR3nt: TGTGCCAGCAGTGAACTAGCGGGAGGGCAAGAGACCCAGTACTTC
CDR3aa: CASSELAGGQETQYF
j_gene: TRBJ2-5
d_gene: TRBD2
abundance: few
v_gene: TRBV6-1

CDR3nt: TGTGCCAGCACCCAATCGATCAGGGAAGAAGAGACCCAGTACTTC
CDR3aa: CASTQSIREEETQYF
j_gene: TRBJ2-5
d_gene: -
abundance: -
v_gene: TRBV5-5

CDR3nt: TGTGCCACCAGTGCTAGCGGGAGTTCCTACAATGAGCAGTTCTTC
CDR3aa: CATSASGSSYNEQFF
j_gene: TRBJ2-1
d_gene: TRBD2
abundance: -
v_gene: TRBV24-1

CDR3nt: TGTGCCACCAGCAGAGATCTGTCGGGCGGTAGCTTCGGGGGAGAAGGGTATGGCTACACCTTC
CDR3aa: CATSRDLSGGSFGGEGYGYTF
j_gene: TRBJ1-2
d_gene: -
abundance: -
v_gene: TRBV15

CDR3nt: TGTGCCAGCAGTCCAGGGGCAGGTGCTGGCAATCAGCCCCAGCATTTT
CDR3aa: CASSPGAGAGNQPQHF
j_gene: TRBJ1-5
d_gene: -
abundance: once
v_gene: TRBV28

CDR3nt: TGTGCCACCAGCACCCGGACTTTCAATGAGCAGTTCTTC
CDR3aa: CATSTRTFNEQFF
j_gene: TRBJ2-1
d_gene: -
abundance: -
v_gene: TRBV15

CDR3nt: TGCGCCAGCAGCTTGGCACCGCAGGAGGATCAGCCCCAGCATTTT
CDR3aa: CASSLAPQEDQPQHF
j_gene: TRBJ1-5
d_gene: -
abundance: -
v_gene: TRBV5-1

CDR3nt: TGTGCCAGCAGACCACAGGGGAGCACAGATACGCAGTATTTT
CDR3aa: CASRPQGSTDTQYF
j_gene: TRBJ2-3
d_gene: TRBD1
abundance: -
v_gene: TRBV28

CDR3nt: TGTGCCAGCAGCCCCCGGGATGAGCAGTTCTTC
CDR3aa: CASSPRDEQFF
j_gene: TRBJ2-1
d_gene: -
abundance: -
v_gene: TRBV28

CDR3nt: TGTGCCAGCACCTACAGGGGTGGAGGGTATGGCTACACCTTC
CDR3aa: CASTYRGGGYGYTF
j_gene: TRBJ1-2
d_gene: TRBD1
abundance: -
v_gene: TRBV2

CDR3nt: TGTGCCAGCAGCGTTACCCGGGACAGGTTCGATTCACCCCTCCACTTT
CDR3aa: CASSVTRDRFDSPLHF
j_gene: TRBJ1-6
d_gene: TRBD1
abundance: -
v_gene: TRBV9

CDR3nt: TGTGCCAGCAGCCTTCGAGCGGGGGTTGAGACGCAGTATTTT
CDR3aa: CASSLRAGVETQYF
j_gene: TRBJ2-3
d_gene: TRBD2
abundance: once
v_gene: TRBV3-1/TRBV3-2

CDR3nt: TGTGCCAGCAGCTTGCTTCCGGGAATTAGGGAGACCCAGTACTTC
CDR3aa: CASSLLPGIRETQYF
j_gene: TRBJ2-5
d_gene: -
abundance: -
v_gene: TRBV5-6

CDR3nt: TGCGCCAGCAGCTTGGCCGGGAATTCACCCCTCCACTTT
CDR3aa: CASSLAGNSPLHF
j_gene: TRBJ1-6
d_gene: -
abundance: -
v_gene: TRBV5-1

CDR3nt: TGTGCTTCTTACCGGGGGGGAAACACCGGGGAGCTGTTTTTT
CDR3aa: CASYRGGNTGELFF
j_gene: TRBJ2-2
d_gene: TRBD2
abundance: -
v_gene: TRBV10-3

CDR3nt: TGCGCCAGCAGCTTGGGAGCGAGCTCTGGAAACACCATATATTTT
CDR3aa: CASSLGASSGNTIYF
j_gene: TRBJ1-3
d_gene: -
abundance: -
v_gene: TRBV5-1

CDR3nt: TGTGCCAGCAGCTTGGACATGTATGGCTACACCTTC
CDR3aa: CASSLDMYGYTF
j_gene: TRBJ1-2
d_gene: -
abundance: -
v_gene: TRBV5-4